The 30 T cell receptor beta chains below come from one sample, sequenced in a study of OX40 agonist ivuxolimab in advanced cancers. Data came from immunoSEQ multiplex PCR; TCRdb stores just in-frame clones and leaves some out. Of tens of thousands of clones listed, approximately 78% were seen once; the top ten hold over 0.4%. The source material was CD4+ or CD8+ T cells sorted from blood, sampled in a trial of the OX40 agonist ivuxolimab. Source of these receptors: an adult with an advanced solid tumor such as melanoma, head and neck, liver or kidney cancer.

The CDR3, as DNA: TGTGCCAGCAGTTTACAGGTGGGTCAGCCCCAGCATTTT. Protein sequence: CASSLQVGQPQHF. The chain uses TRBV28 and TRBJ1-5; D is unclear. The CDR3 is 13 residues long. Germline V gene data show CDR1 as MDHEN and CDR2 as SYDVKM. Trimming shortened V by 2 bases and J by 6 bases, and 8 bases separated the two germline ends.

The chain has TRBV11-3 and TRBJ1-1; 7 bases are shared with TRBD1. The germline V gene has CDR1 SGHNT and CDR2 YENEEA. Trimming at V came to 5 bases and at J to 7 bases, leaving 10 bases not matched to a gene. The CDR3 consists of 14 residues. The CDR3: CASSKNRGDGEAFF. CDR3 nucleotides: TGTGCCAGCAGCAAGAACAGGGGTGATGGTGAAGCTTTCTTT.

The rearrangement links TRBV9 to TRBJ2-3; no clear D. CDR3 length: 14 residues. V gave up 4 bases and J gave up 0 bases, with 9 bases separating them. Germline assignment: CDR1 SGDLS and CDR2 YYNGEE. The CDR3 nucleotides read TGTGCCAGCAGCACCAGGCCTAGCACAGATACGCAGTATTTT. Its protein product is CASSTRPSTDTQYF.

This CDR3 is CASRHGTSGRRRGNEQFF. CDR3 nucleotide sequence: TGTGCCAGCAGACACGGGACTAGCGGGCGACGGAGGGGAAATGAGCAGTTCTTC. The chain employs TRBV7-2 and TRBJ2-1; 12 bases align to TRBD2. The CDR3 runs to 18 residues. CDR1 and CDR2 (germline): SGHTA, FQGNSA. J gave up 7 bases and V 6 bases, and 16 bases lay outside the gene matches.

The V gene is TRBV28, the J gene TRBJ1-2; D call uncertain. The CDR3 spans 13 residues. V was cut by 2 bases and J by 5 bases, with 9 bases left in between. Germline lookup yields CDR1 MDHEN and CDR2 SYDVKM. The chain's CDR3 is CASSLKARYGYTF. CDR3 DNA sequence: TGTGCCAGCAGTTTAAAGGCTCGATATGGCTACACCTTC.

The rearrangement uses TRBV10-1 and TRBJ2-1; no reliable D call. Germline CDR1 is WNHNN and CDR2 is SYGVQD (reference sequence). V lost 4 bases and J lost 0, with 10 bases in between. This CDR3 spans 15 amino acids. The CDR3 DNA reads TGCGCCAGCAGTGTACCGGGTAGCTCCTACAATGAGCAGTTCTTC. Translation gives CASSVPGSSYNEQFF.

This sequence joins TRBV18 and TRBJ2-5, with 7 bases matching TRBD1. The J segment lost 0 bases and the V segment lost 1 base, leaving 11 bases of the junction unmatched. This CDR3 comprises 18 residues. Germline CDR1 and CDR2: KGHSH and LQKENI. The CDR3 loop reads CASSPRPLGQRNQETQYF. The CDR3 DNA is TGTGCCAGCTCACCACGTCCCTTGGGACAGAGAAACCAAGAGACCCAGTACTTC.

The chain uses TRBV7-6 and TRBJ1-1, with 7 bases lining up with TRBD1. CDR3 length equals 14 residues. Trimming took 2 bases from V and 5 from J; bases not matched to a gene: 5. CDR1 SGHVS and CDR2 FNYEAQ come from the germline V gene. The CDR3 region is CASSLQTGITEAFF. CDR3 nucleotides: TGTGCCAGCAGCTTACAGACAGGGATAACTGAAGCTTTCTTT.

V is TRBV18 and J is TRBJ2-7, with 15 bases aligning to TRBD2. The V and J ends lost 6 bases and 11 bases, in that order; junction bases with no gene match: 5. This CDR3 is built from 13 residues. CDR1 is KGHSH and CDR2 is LQKENI in the germline V gene. DNA for the CDR3: TGTGCCAGCTCCGGGACTAGCGGGAGGCCTGAGTACTTC. This gives the protein CASSGTSGRPEYF.

The V and J genes are TRBV2 and TRBJ2-4; tentative D call: TRBD2 (5 bases). CDR1 and CDR2 from the germline V gene are SNHLY and FYNNEI. The CDR3 is made up of 12 amino acids. V was clipped by 2 bases and J by 11 bases, with 10 bases between them. The CDR3 spells CASSERDQVQYF. The CDR3 nucleotides read TGTGCCAGCAGTGAACGGGATCAGGTTCAGTACTTC.

The chain has TRBV4-2 and TRBJ2-1; D might be TRBD1 or TRBD2, each matching 6 bases. Trimming left V 4 bases short and J 10 bases short, with 14 bases between. Germline values: CDR1 LGHNA, CDR2 YNFKEQ. This CDR3 is built from 13 residues. CDR3 in amino acids: CASSRLEGGEQFF. DNA for the CDR3: TGTGCCAGCAGCCGCCTCGAGGGGGGAGAGCAGTTCTTC.

This clone was detected only a few times. V and J are TRBV7-2 and TRBJ2-5; the match to TRBD2 covers 10 bases. CDR3 length: 15 residues. V was pared by 6 bases and J by 3 bases, with 7 bases of the junction left unmatched. The germline CDR1 and CDR2 sequences are SGHTA and FQGNSA. The CDR3: CASSLFLAGEETQYF. CDR3 coding DNA: TGTGCCAGCAGTCTCTTCCTAGCGGGAGAAGAGACCCAGTACTTC.

CDR3 in DNA: TGTGCCAGTAGTCTTCCAGGAGAAAATTCACCCCTCCACTTT. Amino acid sequence: CASSLPGENSPLHF. The gene calls are TRBV19 and TRBJ1-6, with unresolved D. Germline assignment: CDR1 LNHDA and CDR2 SQIVND (reference sequence). The CDR3 runs to 14 residues. Trimming took off 5 bases at V and 7 bases at J, with 12 bases between the two ends.

This chain connects TRBV23-1 to TRBJ2-2, with D perhaps matching TRBD1 (6 bases). TRBV23-1 is placed among ORFs of uncertain function. The CDR3 totals 20 residues. The V end was cut by 3 bases, the J end by 2 bases, with 25 bases between. The chain's CDR3 is CASSHDIWAGTLRNTGELFF. The CDR3 DNA reads TGCGCCAGCAGTCACGATATATGGGCCGGGACACTAAGAAACACCGGGGAGCTGTTTTTT.

The genes are TRBV7-2 and TRBJ2-2; D is undetermined. The germline CDR1 and CDR2 sequences are SGHTA and FQGNSA. This CDR3 has 15 residues. V lost 2 bases to trimming and J lost 4 bases, with 11 bases between them. CDR3 protein: CASSLRQVITGELFF. The CDR3 DNA is TGTGCCAGCAGCTTACGCCAGGTCATCACCGGGGAGCTGTTTTTT.

J is TRBJ1-1 and V is TRBV11-2; perhaps TRBD1 as D (6 bases). Trimming shortened V by 3 bases and J by 7 bases, and 12 bases separated the two germline ends. The CDR3 contains 13 residues. Per germline, CDR1 SGHAT and CDR2 FQNNGV. Here the CDR3 reads CASSLLQGGEAFF. The CDR3 coding sequence is TGTGCCAGCAGCTTGTTACAGGGAGGTGAAGCTTTCTTT.

CDR3 loop: CASSDRTASDTQYF. The DNA of the CDR3 is TGTGCCAGCAGCGATAGGACGGCTTCAGATACGCAGTATTTT. The rearrangement joins TRBV7-2 to TRBJ2-3; D gene uncertain. From germline, CDR1 is SGHTA and CDR2 FQGNSA. Trimming stripped 5 bases from V and 4 bases from J, with 13 bases between. CDR3 length: 14 residues.

In DNA form, the CDR3 reads TGTGCCACCAGTTCCGGGGGCGCGATTAACGAGCAGTACGTC. Protein sequence: CATSSGGAINEQYV. The rearrangement links TRBV15 to TRBJ2-7; D possibly matches TRBD1 or TRBD2 (6 bases each). The V gene lost 6 bases and the J gene lost 5 bases, with 17 bases spanning the gap. The CDR3 is made up of 14 amino acids. From germline, CDR1 is LNHNV and CDR2 YYDKDF (reference sequence).

This clone appeared once. J is TRBJ1-3 and V is TRBV5-1; possibly TRBD1 for D (6 bases). Trimming took 4 bases from V and 1 from J, leaving 9 bases between them. The CDR3 contains 14 residues. Germline V lookup: CDR1 SGHRS, CDR2 YFSETQ. In DNA form, the CDR3 reads TGCGCCAGCAGCCCCGGGACATCTGGAAACACCATATATTTT. Its protein is CASSPGTSGNTIYF.

By frequency in the sample, this clone is medium-sized. The J gene is TRBJ1-2, the V gene TRBV28; 7 bases match TRBD1. This CDR3 has 18 residues. Trimming took 5 bases from V and 8 from J; bases not matched to a gene: 23. Germline V gene data show CDR1 as MDHEN and CDR2 as SYDVKM. For the CDR3, the DNA is TGTGCCAGCAGTCCCTCAGGGGGGAGTCAGCACCTATGGAGAGGCTACACCTTC. Amino acids: CASSPSGGSQHLWRGYTF.

The chain carries TRBV7-2 and TRBJ2-1; D may be TRBD2 (5 bases). CDR1 and CDR2 (germline): SGHTA, FQGNSA. Trimming cost V 5 bases and J 12 bases, with 14 bases left between them. The CDR3 runs 12 residues. This CDR3 is CASSQAGGGQFF. As DNA, the CDR3 is TGTGCCAGCAGCCAGGCAGGAGGAGGGCAGTTCTTC. The full variable domain, completed using reference TRBV7-2 and TRBJ2-1, is GAGVSQSPSNKVTEKGKDVELRCDPISGHTALYWYRQSLGQGLEFLIYFQGNSAPDKSGLPSDRFSAERTGGSVSTLTIQRTQQEDSAVYLCASSQAGGGQFFGPGTRLTVL.

The chain couples TRBV4-3 to TRBJ2-6; tentatively, D is TRBD1 or TRBD2 (5 bases each). Germline loops: CDR1 LGHNA, CDR2 YSLEER. The CDR3 extends over 15 amino acids. V was trimmed by 1 base and J by 1 base, leaving 5 bases between them. The CDR3 sequence: CASSQGGSGANVLTF. The CDR3 DNA reads TGCGCCAGCAGCCAAGGGGGGTCTGGGGCCAACGTCCTGACTTTC.

The rearrangement joins TRBV14 to TRBJ1-1; D is perhaps TRBD1 (6 bases). The V end was cut by 4 bases, the J end by 11 bases, with 17 bases between. Germline V gives CDR1 SGHDN, CDR2 FVKESK. This CDR3 comprises 13 residues. The CDR3 loop is CASSRSGGRGAFF. The CDR3 region has the DNA TGTGCCAGCAGCCGTTCGGGGGGCCGCGGGGCTTTCTTT. Using reference TRBV14 and TRBJ1-1 for the parts outside the CDR3, the full variable domain is EAGVTQFPSHSVIEKGQTVTLRCDPISGHDNLYWYRRVMGKEIKFLLHFVKESKQDESGMPNNRFLAERTGGTYSTLKVQPAELEDSGVYFCASSRSGGRGAFFGQGTRLTVV.

The V call is TRBV5-4, the J call TRBJ2-5; TRBD1 matches at 7 bases. The J call may be mistaken, given a closer DNA end match to TRBJ2-7. Germline CDR1 is SGHNT and CDR2 is YYREEE (reference sequence). The CDR3 runs to 14 residues. CDR3 in amino acids: CASSLGQGPYEQYF. The CDR3, as DNA: TGTGCCAGCAGCTTGGGACAGGGCCCCTACGAGCAGTACTTC.

The V and J genes are TRBV5-1 and TRBJ1-1, with D perhaps matching TRBD1 (6 bases). Deletions cut 4 bases from V and 4 bases from J, with 14 bases between. The CDR3 covers 14 residues. The germline gives CDR1 SGHRS, CDR2 YFSETQ. DNA of the CDR3: TGCGCCAGCAGCCAACAGGGAGGGGTCACTGAAGCTTTCTTT. It encodes CASSQQGGVTEAFF.

The rearrangement links TRBV11-2 to TRBJ1-4; D is perhaps TRBD1 (5 bases). Germline values: CDR1 SGHAT, CDR2 FQNNGV. The CDR3 consists of 13 residues. Trimming took 1 base from V and 9 from J, leaving 9 bases between them. For the CDR3, the DNA is TGTGCCAGCAGCTTAGGAGAGGGGCAAAAACTGTTTTTT. Translation gives CASSLGEGQKLFF.

The chain combines TRBV6-5 with TRBJ2-3, with 8 bases fitting TRBD2. Germline trimming cut 3 bases from V and 1 base from J; bases unmatched to any gene: 3. Germline-derived CDR1 and CDR2 are MNHEY and SVGAGI. The CDR3 consists of 15 residues. CDR3 DNA sequence: TGTGCCAGCAGTTATGCGGGAGGACGCACAGATACGCAGTATTTT. Translating it yields CASSYAGGRTDTQYF.

V gene TRBV25-1 combines with J gene TRBJ2-1, with a weak D call TRBD1 (6 bases). Germline assignment: CDR1 MGHDK and CDR2 SYGVNS. V shed 4 bases and J shed 15 bases, with 13 bases lying between them. The CDR3 sequence is 11 residues long. CDR3 residues: CASSGPLGGFF. CDR3 DNA: TGTGCCAGCAGTGGACCATTAGGGGGGTTCTTC.

V is TRBV18 and J is TRBJ2-3, with D uncertain. CDR3 size: 15 residues. The germline CDR1 and CDR2 sequences are KGHSH and LQKENI. Trimming removed 1 base at V and 1 base at J, with 9 bases between. CDR3 in amino acids: CASSPLGSGTDTQYF. In DNA form, the CDR3 reads TGTGCCAGCTCACCACTGGGCTCAGGCACAGATACGCAGTATTTT.

The rearrangement links TRBV14 to TRBJ2-3; D is ambiguous. Looked up from germline, CDR1 is SGHDN and CDR2 is FVKESK. This CDR3 is 15 amino acids long. Trimming removed 2 bases from V and 3 bases from J, with 12 bases in between. The CDR3 is CASSQQVLSTDTQYF. DNA of the CDR3: TGTGCCAGCAGCCAACAGGTTCTTTCTACAGATACGCAGTATTTT. The whole variable domain, filled in from reference TRBV14 and TRBJ2-3, reads EAGVTQFPSHSVIEKGQTVTLRCDPISGHDNLYWYRRVMGKEIKFLLHFVKESKQDESGMPNNRFLAERTGGTYSTLKVQPAELEDSGVYFCASSQQVLSTDTQYFGPGTRLTVL.